This note documents a single TCR beta chain sequence. Its target is unknown. This sample was taken from a study of blood T cells in healthy people across ages. Researchers collected ten milliliters of peripheral blood from every single donor. The authors ran a second PCR of 7 to 11 cycles using a sample-barcoded 5' primer and a J-beta primer mix. A template-switch adaptor containing 12 random nucleotides labeled each cDNA molecule. TCRdb called the 5' RACE reads again in MiXCR, with one record for every CDR3 protein. The sample yields just under 750,000 distinct CDR3 sequences, about a fifth seen once. V lost 1 base to trimming and J lost 10 bases, with 6 bases between them. Per the germline V gene, CDR1 is SGHRS and CDR2 is YFSETQ. This CDR3 has 11 residues. General study points: Aged donors had fewer naive CD4+ cells and lower diversity than long-lived donors.

The TCR was taken from a man between 65 and 85 years old in good health. The chain carries TRBV5-1 and TRBJ2-1; no clear D. The sample consisted of blood. Here the CDR3 reads CASSLSLEQFF. The CDR3 DNA reads as TGCGCCAGCAGCTTGAGTCTAGAGCAGTTCTTC.